This record looks at one T cell receptor (beta chain) sequence and its context. Its antigen is undetermined. The method was immunoSEQ multiplex PCR; TCRdb's version includes in-frame clones alone and lacks a portion of them. The sample lists about 350,000 clones; about 87% were seen once. The entry originates in a study of Ad26.COV2.S vaccination and SARS-CoV-2 variants. The wider study: The vaccine Ad26.COV2.S was put into the muscle once, or twice with 56 days between.

Notes on the study in general: Spike-specific TCR breadth was greater in vaccine than placebo recipients. Vaccinees reportedly had broad spike-specific CD8+ and CD4+ T cell responses.

As for treatment: roughly 18 received Ad26.COV2.S at low or high dose, single or two shots; about 5 received placebo; per-sample allocation not given. The samples were gathered on day 63 after the first injection of vaccine or placebo. Built on an Ad26 vector, the vaccine expressed Wuhan-strain SARS-CoV-2 spike. CDR1 and CDR2 (germline): MDHEN, SYDVKM. The CDR3 contains 17 residues. J gave up 1 base and V 4 bases, and 5 bases lay outside the gene matches. This sample comprised peripheral blood, obtained in a trial of Ad26.COV2.S vaccine versus placebo. This sequence originates from a person aged 18 to 59 who received the Ad26.COV2.S COVID-19 vaccine or a placebo. The rearrangement joins TRBV28 to TRBJ2-2; 11 positions agree with TRBD2. For the CDR3, the DNA is TGTGCCAGCAGTTCTGTAACTAGCGGGGGGAACACCGGGGAGCTGTTTTTT. It codes for CASSSVTSGGNTGELFF. Full variable domain (rest looked up from reference TRBV28 and TRBJ2-2): DVKVTQSSRYLVKRTGEKVFLECVQDMDHENMFWYRQDPGLGLRLIYFSYDVKMKEKGDIPEGYSVSREKKERFSLILESASTNQTSMYLCASSSVTSGGNTGELFFGEGSRLTVL.